The 3 T cell receptor beta chains below were found in one sample sequenced in a study of cytomegalovirus exposure and HLA in healthy donors. Primers included in the PCR were 60 Vbeta and 13 Jbeta primers. Sequencing used immunoSEQ multiplex PCR; TCRdb keeps in-frame clones, though not all of them. The sample carries approximately 79,000 clones, around 76% recorded once. What was sequenced was PBMCs. The receptors were gathered from a male donor in good health and CMV-seropositive.

This sequence joins TRBV18 and TRBJ2-2; D remains unclear. Trimming removed 3 bases at V and 4 bases at J, with 12 bases between. The germline V gene has CDR1 KGHSH and CDR2 LQKENI. The CDR3 runs to 15 residues. The CDR3 here is CASSPSERPTGELFF. The CDR3 nucleotides are TGTGCCAGCTCACCGAGCGAGCGACCCACCGGGGAGCTGTTTTTT.

This rearrangement joins TRBV5-4 to TRBJ2-4; TRBD1 is a possible D gene (6 bases). Per germline, CDR1 SGHNT and CDR2 YYREEE (reference sequence). V lost 3 bases and J lost 1, with 17 bases in between. The CDR3 has 17 residues. DNA of the CDR3: TGTGCCAGCAGCTCATCACAGGGATCCTTCGCCAAAAACATTCAGTACTTC. Amino acids: CASSSSQGSFAKNIQYF.

This clone was found a few times. In DNA form, the CDR3 reads TGTGCCAGCAGTGAAGAGGCAGGGTCATGGTGGGACACCTTC. Translating gives CASSEEAGSWWDTF. V usage is TRBV6-1 and J usage is TRBJ1-2; weak D call: TRBD1 (5 bases). The V end lost 1 base, the J end lost 12 bases, and 18 bases lay between the germline ends. Germline CDR1 is MNHNS and CDR2 is SASEGT. This CDR3 has 14 residues.